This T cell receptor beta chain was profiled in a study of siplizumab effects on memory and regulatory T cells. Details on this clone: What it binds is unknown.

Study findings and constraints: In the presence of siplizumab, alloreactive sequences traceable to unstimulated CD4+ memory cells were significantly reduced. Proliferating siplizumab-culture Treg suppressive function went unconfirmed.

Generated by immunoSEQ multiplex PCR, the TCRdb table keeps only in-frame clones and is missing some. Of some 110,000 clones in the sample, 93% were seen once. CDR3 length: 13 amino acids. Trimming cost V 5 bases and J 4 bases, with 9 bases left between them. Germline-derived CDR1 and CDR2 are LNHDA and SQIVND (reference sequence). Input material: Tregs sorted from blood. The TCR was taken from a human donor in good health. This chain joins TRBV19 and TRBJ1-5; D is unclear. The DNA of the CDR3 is TGTGCCAGTAGTGCGACGGGGAATCAGCCCCAGCATTTT. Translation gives CASSATGNQPQHF.